These 29 T cell receptor beta chains share one sample of origin, sequenced in a study of early T cells in non-severe SARS-CoV-2 infection. TCRdb called the 5' RACE reads again in MiXCR, with one record for every CDR3 protein. Here the sample spans about 69,000 distinct CDR3 sequences, about 9% being singletons. The sequencing input was whole blood. These receptors came from an adult who was a healthcare worker with PCR-confirmed SARS-CoV-2 infection or an uninfected control (not recorded which).

In this sample, this clonotype turned up a few times. The chain has TRBV14 and TRBJ2-7; D uncertain. The CDR3 length is 13 residues. Germline CDR1 SGHDN, CDR2 FVKESK. Between the trimmed V and J ends, which lost 0 bases and 3 bases, there was a span of 6 bases. For the CDR3, the DNA is TGTGCCAGCAGCCAAGATTTCGTCTACGAGCAGTACTTC. Encoded protein: CASSQDFVYEQYF.

The chain combines TRBV7-3 with TRBJ2-7; 9 bases align to TRBD2. This CDR3 is built from 14 residues. Looked up from germline, CDR1 is SGHTA and CDR2 is FQGTGA. J gave up 2 bases and V 5 bases, and 4 bases lay outside the gene matches. DNA of the CDR3: TGTGCCAGCAGCACCCGGACTAGCGCCTACGAGCAGTACTTC. This gives the protein CASSTRTSAYEQYF.

This clonotype appeared a few times. This chain uses TRBV10-3 with TRBJ1-3; no clear D. Trimming left V 0 bases short and J 0 bases short, with 9 bases between. The CDR3 totals 16 residues. The V gene's germline CDR1 is ENHRY and CDR2 SYGVKD. The CDR3 loop is CAISESTGFSGNTIYF. The CDR3 DNA reads TGTGCCATCAGTGAGTCGACGGGGTTCTCTGGAAACACCATATATTTT.

The V call is TRBV19, the J call TRBJ2-2; D uncertain. The CDR3 is 15 residues long. V was cut by 7 bases and J by 2 bases, with 14 bases left in between. Looked up from germline, CDR1 is LNHDA and CDR2 is SQIVND (reference sequence). The DNA for the CDR3 is TGTGCCAGTAACACCAACATTGGAAACACCGGGGAGCTGTTTTTT. Translated: CASNTNIGNTGELFF.

The chain is built from TRBV7-8 and TRBJ2-3; D not certain. V lost 4 bases and J 5 bases, leaving 16 bases between the germline ends. CDR1 is SGHVS and CDR2 is FQNEAQ in the germline V gene. The CDR3 contains 15 residues. CDR3 DNA: TGTGCCAGCAGCTCCCACTACGTAAATCAAGATACGCAGTATTTT. Translating gives CASSSHYVNQDTQYF.

Points on this clonotype: At one of its ends the junction is not consistent with the germline gene, which may arise from a read error. This chain connects TRBV7-2 to TRBJ2-3; D gene ambiguous. This CDR3 has 13 amino acids. The germline V gene has CDR1 SGHTA and CDR2 FQGNSA. The CDR3 nucleotides are TGTGCCAGCAGCTTAGCGCAGGCAGATCCGCAGTATTTT. Translating it yields CASSLAQADPQYF.

In its sample, this clonotype was seen many times. In nucleotides, the CDR3 is TGCAGTGCTAGTCAGGGTCTTGTGACTGAAGCTTTCTTT. This gives the protein CSASQGLVTEAFF. V and J are TRBV20-1 and TRBJ1-1; D possibly corresponds to TRBD1 (5 bases). This CDR3 is built from 13 residues. Germline V gene data show CDR1 as DFQATT and CDR2 as SNEGSKA (reference sequence). Trimming cost V 3 bases and J 5 bases, with 13 bases left between them.

This clonotype was counted between two and nine times. V is TRBV29-1 and J is TRBJ1-1, with D uncertain. The CDR3 contains 13 residues. Germline values: CDR1 SQVTM, CDR2 ANQGSEA. Trimming cost V 5 bases and J 4 bases, with 14 bases left between them. In DNA, the CDR3 is TGCAGCGTTCTTCAGGCTTTGGGCACTGAAGCTTTCTTT. Its translation: CSVLQALGTEAFF.

This clonotype was counted ten times or more. The chain uses TRBV7-9 and TRBJ2-1; no firm D call. CDR3 length: 14 residues. V lost 5 bases and J 0 bases, leaving 8 bases between the germline ends. Per germline, CDR1 SEHNR and CDR2 FQNEAQ (reference sequence). The CDR3 sequence: CASSPGSSYNEQFF. The CDR3 nucleotides read TGTGCCAGCAGCCCCGGAAGCTCCTACAATGAGCAGTTCTTC.

In its sample, this clonotype was seen many times. V usage is TRBV3-1 and J usage is TRBJ2-3; D possibly corresponds to TRBD1 (5 bases). CDR3 length equals 14 residues. Trimming stripped 0 bases from V and 8 bases from J, with 12 bases between. Germline V lookup: CDR1 LGHDT, CDR2 YNNKEL (reference sequence). The CDR3 DNA reads TGTGCCAGCAGCCAAGAACCCCCCAGGGCTACGCAGTATTTT. This encodes CASSQEPPRATQYF.

This clonotype occurred a few times. The gene calls are TRBV5-1 and TRBJ2-7; D might be TRBD1 or TRBD2, each matching 5 bases. Germline CDR1 and CDR2: SGHRS and YFSETQ. V lost 0 bases, J lost 6 bases, and 16 bases lay in between. The CDR3 length is 15 residues. CDR3 sequence: CASSLAPGPSLEQYF. In nucleotides, the CDR3 is TGCGCCAGCAGCTTGGCCCCGGGGCCCTCCCTCGAGCAGTACTTC.

The chain links TRBV11-1 to TRBJ2-1, with D perhaps TRBD2 (5 bases). CDR1 is SGHAT and CDR2 is FQDESV in the germline V gene (reference sequence). CDR3 length: 12 residues. Trimming stripped 4 bases from V and 6 bases from J, with 7 bases between. The CDR3 here is CASSSGSNEQFF. In DNA form, the CDR3 reads TGTGCCAGCAGCTCGGGATCCAATGAGCAGTTCTTC. Together with reference TRBV11-1 and TRBJ2-1, the CDR3 gives the full variable domain: EAEVAQSPRYKITEKSQAVAFWCDPISGHATLYWYRQILGQGPELLVQFQDESVVDDSQLPKDRFSAERLKGVDSTLKIQPAELGDSAMYLCASSSGSNEQFFGPGTRLTVL.

In its sample, this clonotype was seen many times. The chain links TRBV4-1 to TRBJ2-1, with a tentative D call TRBD1 (6 bases). Germline V lookup: CDR1 MGHRA, CDR2 YSYEKL. The V end was cut by 3 bases, the J end by 12 bases, with 21 bases between. This CDR3 comprises 15 residues. CDR3 protein: CASSQDFTGSGLQFF. DNA of the CDR3: TGCGCCAGCAGCCAGGACTTCACAGGGTCGGGCCTGCAGTTCTTC.

This clonotype was seen many times. The genes are TRBV11-3 and TRBJ2-2; no clear D. The CDR3 sequence is 14 residues long. V was cut by 8 bases and J by 10 bases, with 20 bases left in between. Looked up from germline, CDR1 is SGHNT and CDR2 is YENEEA. The CDR3: CASSYGQAPEELFF. Written as DNA, the CDR3 is TGTGCCAGCTCCTACGGGCAGGCGCCGGAGGAGCTGTTTTTT.

With regard to this clonotype: This sequence may be a read error, since a much larger clone differs from it by one base. Here the CDR3 reads CATSGRLAGAQGGPYNEQFF. In DNA, the CDR3 is TGTGCCACCAGTGGTAGACTAGCGGGTGCTCAGGGTGGACCCTACAATGAGCAGTTCTTC. This rearrangement joins TRBV24-1 to TRBJ2-1; 10 bases agree with TRBD2. V lost 5 bases to trimming and J lost 2 bases; unmatched junction nucleotides: 17. The CDR3 runs 20 residues. Germline V gene sequence: CDR1 KGHDR, CDR2 SFDVKD.

This clonotype was seen a handful of times. This rearrangement joins TRBV21-1 to TRBJ2-6. TRBV21-1 is labeled a pseudogene. The CDR3 runs 13 residues. The CDR3 DNA reads as TGTGCCAGACAGAATTCTGGGGCCAACGTCCTGACTTTC. Translating gives CARQNSGANVLTF.

In this sample, this clonotype turned up many times. The genes are TRBV5-1 and TRBJ2-3, with 10 bases that match TRBD2. This CDR3 is built from 14 residues. Germline V gene sequence: CDR1 SGHRS, CDR2 YFSETQ. V lost 4 bases, J lost 4 bases, and 3 bases stayed unmatched. The CDR3 DNA sequence: TGCGCCAGCAGCCAGAGCGGGGGGGCAGATACGCAGTATTTT. Protein: CASSQSGGADTQYF.

In its sample, this clonotype was seen many times. The V and J genes are TRBV7-2 and TRBJ2-1; 10 nucleotides agree with TRBD2. Germline values: CDR1 SGHTA, CDR2 FQGNSA. V lost 3 bases and J lost 6; bases outside the gene matches: 8. The CDR3 sequence is 16 residues long. This CDR3 is CASSFQAGGPSNEQFF. The CDR3 DNA reads TGTGCCAGCAGCTTCCAAGCGGGGGGGCCGAGCAATGAGCAGTTCTTC.

This rearrangement joins TRBV12-3 or TRBV12-4 to TRBJ1-1; weak D call: TRBD1 (5 bases). The CDR3 extends over 11 amino acids. The V gene lost 7 bases and the J gene lost 8 bases, with 11 bases spanning the gap. CDR3 region: CASTEGTEAFF. The DNA for the CDR3 is TGTGCCAGCACCGAGGGGACGGAAGCTTTCTTT.

This clonotype was recorded many times. The chain combines TRBV20-1 with TRBJ1-4; TRBD1 matches 7 bases. There are 14 residues in the CDR3. CDR1 is DFQATT and CDR2 is SNEGSKA in the germline V gene (reference sequence). J gave up 6 bases and V 0 bases, and 4 bases lay outside the gene matches. The CDR3 DNA reads TGCAGTGCTAGAGACTACGACAGGGATGAAAAACTGTTTTTT. This encodes CSARDYDRDEKLFF.

Only a few counts were recorded for this clonotype. J is TRBJ2-1 and V is TRBV4-1; D gene ambiguous. Trimming left V 0 bases short and J 2 bases short, with 8 bases between. Germline V CDR1 and CDR2: MGHRA, YSYEKL. This CDR3 region has 15 residues. CDR3 amino acids: CASSQDDPTYNEQFF. The CDR3 DNA is TGCGCCAGCAGCCAAGACGATCCGACCTACAATGAGCAGTTCTTC.

This clonotype was detected only a few times. The rearrangement links TRBV20-1 to TRBJ2-5; 9 nucleotides match TRBD2. The CDR3 is made up of 13 amino acids. Germline-derived CDR1 and CDR2 are DFQATT and SNEGSKA (reference sequence). After removal of 3 bases from V and 5 bases from J, the junction contained 4 bases not matched to a gene. The CDR3 DNA follows: TGCAGTGCTAGTCCTAGCGGGACCGAGACCCAGTACTTC. Translation gives CSASPSGTETQYF.

The chain uses TRBV18 and TRBJ2-5; 7 nucleotides align to TRBD1. J lost 1 base, V lost 5 bases, and 1 base had no gene match. CDR1 and CDR2 from the germline V gene are KGHSH and LQKENI. This CDR3 has 13 residues. The CDR3 loop is CASSGDSQETQYF. The CDR3 DNA sequence: TGTGCCAGCTCAGGGGACAGCCAAGAGACCCAGTACTTC.

This clonotype has at least ten counts. The gene calls are TRBV10-2 and TRBJ1-1; D remains ambiguous. CDR1 and CDR2 (germline): WSHSY, SAAADI. This CDR3 has 12 residues. V was trimmed by 6 bases and J by 1 base, leaving 6 bases between them. The CDR3 spells CASRSANTEAFF. Here the CDR3 DNA reads TGCGCCAGCAGGTCCGCGAACACTGAAGCTTTCTTT.

This clonotype has a handful of counts. This sequence joins TRBV29-1 and TRBJ2-5; TRBD2 aligns across 10 bases. The germline CDR1 and CDR2 sequences are SQVTM and ANQGSEA. This CDR3 contains 18 residues. The V segment lost 7 bases and the J segment 4 bases; nucleotides outside the gene matches: 21. The CDR3 DNA reads TGCAGCGCCCCCGGACTAGCGGTCCTAATCTCTGGGACAGAGACCCAGTACTTC. It translates to CSAPGLAVLISGTETQYF.

In this sample, this clonotype turned up many times. The chain recombines TRBV11-2 with TRBJ2-5, with 9 bases matching TRBD1. The CDR3 is 16 amino acids. In germline, CDR1 is SGHAT, CDR2 FQNNGV. The J segment lost 5 bases and the V segment lost 0 bases, leaving 7 bases of the junction unmatched. CDR3: CASSLDPPGQGETQYF. The DNA of the CDR3 is TGTGCCAGCAGCTTAGATCCCCCGGGACAGGGTGAGACCCAGTACTTC.

J is TRBJ2-6 and V is TRBV10-2, with D possibly being TRBD1 (5 bases). Germline CDR1 WSHSY, CDR2 SAAADI. CDR3 length: 17 amino acids. The V gene lost 7 bases and the J gene lost 4 bases, with 20 bases spanning the gap. The CDR3 DNA reads TGCGCCAGCACCTCCGGCCAGGGAACGTCCGGGGCCAACGTCCTGACTTTC. Residues: CASTSGQGTSGANVLTF.

This clonotype occurred many times. The rearrangement links TRBV28 to TRBJ1-5, with D tentatively TRBD1 (5 bases). The CDR3 contains 15 residues. Germline V gene lookup returns CDR1 MDHEN and CDR2 SYDVKM. The ends were cut back, 2 bases at V and 3 bases at J, with 11 bases in the middle. The CDR3 nucleotides are TGTGCCAGCAGTTTAATACCGACAGACAATCAGCCCCAGCATTTT. Amino acid sequence: CASSLIPTDNQPQHF.

The sample holds many counts of this clonotype. The chain joins TRBV6-5 to TRBJ2-7; D unresolved. From germline, CDR1 is MNHEY and CDR2 SVGAGI. The CDR3 consists of 13 residues. Trimming left V 6 bases short and J 3 bases short, with 12 bases between. This chain's CDR3 is CASRPPLVYEQYF. CDR3 in DNA: TGTGCCAGCAGACCCCCTCTGGTCTACGAGCAGTACTTC.